The 9 T cell receptor beta chains below were found in one sample sequenced in a study of blood T cells in healthy people across ages. Alongside a J-beta primer mix, a sample-barcoded 5' primer served in a second PCR lasting roughly 7 to 11 cycles. Each CDR3 protein gets one entry after TCRdb re-called the 5' RACE reads with MiXCR. The table has hundreds of thousands of distinct CDR3 sequences, roughly 43% seen once. Material: blood. Every receptor here comes from an elderly man in good health.

This chain joins TRBV25-1 and TRBJ1-2, with TRBD1 identical over 7 bases. Germline trimming cut 4 bases from V and 6 bases from J; bases unmatched to any gene: 8. CDR3 length equals 14 residues. The germline gives CDR1 MGHDK, CDR2 SYGVNS. CDR3 DNA: TGTGCCAGCAGTGGTACAGGGGTTTCTGATGGCTACACCTTC. Protein sequence: CASSGTGVSDGYTF.

This chain links TRBV27 with TRBJ2-3; possible D gene TRBD2, 6 bases. Deletions cut 5 bases from V and 8 bases from J, with 20 bases between. Germline CDR1 and CDR2: MNHEY and SMNVEV (reference sequence). The CDR3 totals 15 residues. The CDR3 nucleotides are TGTGCCAGCAGTCCGCCCCCCCGGGGGAGCGGTACGCAGTATTTT. Translating it yields CASSPPPRGSGTQYF.

The chain is built from TRBV29-1 and TRBJ2-1, with TRBD1 matching 7 bases. Germline lookup yields CDR1 SQVTM and CDR2 ANQGSEA. This CDR3 comprises 14 residues. V shed 5 bases, J shed 4 bases, and the junction held 8 bases outside the gene matches. CDR3 DNA: TGCAGCGTTCGTAACAGGGGCGGATACAATGAGCAGTTCTTC. As protein: CSVRNRGGYNEQFF.

This clonotype was seen at least ten times. The chain has TRBV20-1 and TRBJ2-7; 10 bases line up with TRBD1. The junction had 9 bases not matched to a gene; V was cut back by 0 bases and J by 7 bases. The CDR3 has 15 amino acids. The germline gives CDR1 DFQATT, CDR2 SNEGSKA (reference sequence). CDR3 sequence: CSARDGDRGRGEQYF. CDR3 sequence (DNA): TGCAGTGCTAGAGATGGTGACAGGGGGCGCGGAGAGCAGTACTTC.

In its sample, this clonotype was seen a few times. The chain employs TRBV3-1 and TRBJ2-1; D not resolved. There are 14 residues in the CDR3. The V end lost 0 bases, the J end lost 6 bases, and 9 bases lay between the germline ends. Germline-derived CDR1 and CDR2 are LGHDT and YNNKEL (reference sequence). Here the CDR3 DNA reads TGTGCCAGCAGCCAAGATTTACTCTCCAATGAGCAGTTCTTC. Protein: CASSQDLLSNEQFF.

This clonotype was seen only a few times. V gene TRBV29-1 combines with J gene TRBJ1-1; maybe TRBD1 (6 bases). This CDR3 region has 11 residues. The germline V gene encodes CDR1 SQVTM and CDR2 ANQGSEA. V was trimmed by 7 bases and J by 4 bases, leaving 10 bases between them. CDR3 sequence reads: CSGRGATEAFF. CDR3 nucleotide sequence: TGCAGCGGTCGGGGGGCCACTGAAGCTTTCTTT.

The rearrangement links TRBV7-9 to TRBJ2-4, with D possibly being TRBD1 or TRBD2 (5 bases each). The DNA end is more similar to TRBJ2-7, so the J call may be wrong. There are 15 residues in the CDR3. Germline V gene data show CDR1 as SEHNR and CDR2 as FQNEAQ (reference sequence). This CDR3 reads CASSPEPRGTDEQYF. The DNA of the CDR3 is TGTGCCAGCAGCCCCGAACCTCGGGGCACCGACGAGCAGTACTTC.

This clonotype was seen repeatedly, ten times or more. This chain uses TRBV7-2 with TRBJ2-7; D gene uncertain. This CDR3 is built from 13 residues. Germline V gene data show CDR1 as SGHTA and CDR2 as FQGNSA. V was cut by 1 base and J by 2 bases, with 6 bases left in between. The CDR3 loop is CASSLESPYEQYF. The CDR3 bases are TGTGCCAGCAGCTTAGAGAGCCCCTACGAGCAGTACTTC.

This clonotype was found a few times. The genes are TRBV29-1 and TRBJ2-7; TRBD1 aligns across 7 bases. CDR1 and CDR2 from the germline V gene are SQVTM and ANQGSEA. The CDR3 totals 13 residues. J lost 3 bases, V lost 1 base, and 3 bases had no gene match. The CDR3 spells CSVEGAGGYEQYF. In DNA, the CDR3 is TGCAGCGTTGAAGGTGCAGGGGGCTACGAGCAGTACTTC.